These 21 T cell receptor beta chains were sequenced from one sample in a study of cytomegalovirus exposure and HLA in healthy donors. Sequencing used immunoSEQ multiplex PCR; TCRdb keeps in-frame clones, though not all of them. This sample has over 100,000 clones, with 89% found just once. The sequenced sample consisted of PBMCs. The receptors were gathered from a young man in good health and CMV-seronegative.

The chain recombines TRBV9 with TRBJ2-1, with 13 bases fitting TRBD2. Per germline, CDR1 SGDLS and CDR2 YYNGEE. After removal of 4 bases from V and 0 bases from J, the junction contained 4 bases not matched to a gene. CDR3 length: 17 amino acids. CDR3 DNA: TGTGCCAGCAGCCCGGGACTAGCGGGGAGCTCCTACAATGAGCAGTTCTTC. Its translation is CASSPGLAGSSYNEQFF.

The genes are TRBV10-1 and TRBJ1-2; D is possibly TRBD1 (5 bases). V was pared by 5 bases and J by 6 bases, with 13 bases between. CDR1 WNHNN and CDR2 SYGVQD come from the germline V gene (reference sequence). The CDR3 consists of 13 residues. DNA for the CDR3: TGCGCCAGCAGTCCCGCCCGACAGCATGGCTACACCTTC. This sequence encodes CASSPARQHGYTF.

The chain uses TRBV6-5 and TRBJ2-1, with D possibly matching TRBD1 (5 bases). Trimming took 5 bases from V and 11 from J, leaving 16 bases between them. The CDR3 covers 13 residues. CDR1 is MNHEY, CDR2 SVGAGI, per germline. CDR3 amino acids: CASSTRAASKQFF. In nucleotides, the CDR3 is TGTGCCAGCAGTACCAGGGCGGCTTCTAAGCAGTTCTTC.

The rearrangement uses TRBV28 and TRBJ2-1; D possibly corresponds to TRBD2 (6 bases). This CDR3 is 15 amino acids long. Germline V gene sequence: CDR1 MDHEN, CDR2 SYDVKM. The V gene lost 0 bases and the J gene lost 6 bases, with 12 bases spanning the gap. This CDR3 reads CASSLWGPGGNEQFF. The CDR3 region has the DNA TGTGCCAGCAGTTTATGGGGACCCGGGGGCAATGAGCAGTTCTTC. Full variable domain (remainder filled in from reference TRBV28 and TRBJ2-1): DVKVTQSSRYLVKRTGEKVFLECVQDMDHENMFWYRQDPGLGLRLIYFSYDVKMKEKGDIPEGYSVSREKKERFSLILESASTNQTSMYLCASSLWGPGGNEQFFGPGTRLTVL.

This chain uses TRBV10-1 with TRBJ1-1; 8 bases align to TRBD1. V was pared by 5 bases and J by 7 bases, with 3 bases of the junction left unmatched. Germline V CDR1 and CDR2: WNHNN, SYGVQD (reference sequence). This CDR3 comprises 12 residues. CDR3 sequence: CASSTGGIEAFF. In nucleotides, the CDR3 is TGCGCCAGCAGTACAGGGGGGATTGAAGCTTTCTTT.

This chain joins TRBV15 and TRBJ1-5; no reliable D call. Trimming removed 0 bases from V and 4 bases from J, with 10 bases in between. Germline values: CDR1 LNHNV, CDR2 YYDKDF (reference sequence). The CDR3 runs 15 residues. The CDR3 DNA sequence: TGTGCCACCAGCAGAGATCTTAATGTTAATCAGCCCCAGCATTTT. This translates into CATSRDLNVNQPQHF.

The chain combines TRBV28 with TRBJ1-5, with a weak D call TRBD1 (6 bases). The germline V gene has CDR1 MDHEN and CDR2 SYDVKM. The CDR3 is made up of 14 amino acids. The germline V and J ends were trimmed by 6 bases and 2 bases, with 11 bases remaining between them. The CDR3 DNA is TGTGCCAGCAGAATCAGACAGGGCAATCAGCCCCAGCATTTT. Residues: CASRIRQGNQPQHF.

The chain couples TRBV5-5 to TRBJ1-1, with 7 bases that match TRBD1. Germline V gene lookup returns CDR1 SGHKS and CDR2 YYEKEE (reference sequence). This CDR3 contains 15 residues. Trimming at V came to 6 bases and at J to 5 bases, leaving 13 bases not matched to a gene. The CDR3 sequence is CASNLTGQITTEAFF. The CDR3 DNA is TGTGCCAGCAACCTCACGGGACAGATTACGACTGAAGCTTTCTTT.

This chain uses TRBV19 with TRBJ2-7; 11 nucleotides match TRBD1. Trimming at V came to 6 bases and at J to 2 bases, leaving 3 bases not matched to a gene. CDR1 is LNHDA and CDR2 is SQIVND in the germline V gene (reference sequence). The length of the CDR3 is 14 residues. CDR3 sequence (DNA): TGTGCCAGTAGGCCGGGACAGGGGGCCTACGAGCAGTACTTC. Translated, it gives CASRPGQGAYEQYF.

The CDR3 DNA is TGTGCCAGCAGCCCCCGGGACTACTCCTACGAGCAGTACTTC. Translated: CASSPRDYSYEQYF. The V and J genes are TRBV14 and TRBJ2-7; TRBD2 matches 7 bases. The CDR3 extends over 14 amino acids. With V trimmed by 4 bases and J by 0 bases, 3 bases remained unmatched. CDR1 is SGHDN and CDR2 is FVKESK in the germline V gene.

V is TRBV19 and J is TRBJ1-5; D remains ambiguous. Germline V gene data show CDR1 as LNHDA and CDR2 as SQIVND (reference sequence). V was cut by 6 bases and J by 4 bases, with 10 bases left in between. There are 13 residues in the CDR3. The CDR3 sequence is CASRDLLNQPQHF. The CDR3 DNA reads TGTGCCAGTAGAGACTTGTTAAATCAGCCCCAGCATTTT.

The chain joins TRBV5-1 to TRBJ1-1; D is unresolved. This CDR3 has 13 amino acids. Trimming pared 7 bases from V and 1 base from J, leaving 11 bases between. Germline V gene sequence: CDR1 SGHRS, CDR2 YFSETQ. The CDR3 loop is CASRLWQNTEAFF. The CDR3 region has the DNA TGCGCCAGCCGCCTCTGGCAGAACACTGAAGCTTTCTTT.

V is TRBV5-4 and J is TRBJ2-7; tentatively, D is TRBD2 (6 bases). The CDR3 length is 15 residues. Germline lookup yields CDR1 SGHNT and CDR2 YYREEE (reference sequence). The V end was cut by 0 bases, the J end by 7 bases, with 17 bases between. This chain's CDR3 is CASSLGSAGPGEQYF. CDR3 in DNA: TGTGCCAGCAGCTTGGGGTCGGCGGGGCCGGGTGAGCAGTACTTC. The full variable domain, its missing parts supplied by reference TRBV5-4 and TRBJ2-7, is ETGVTQSPTHLIKTRGQQVTLRCSSQSGHNTVSWYQQALGQGPQFIFQYYREEENGRGNFPPRFSGLQFPNYSSELNVNALELDDSALYLCASSLGSAGPGEQYFGPGTRLTVT.

This sequence joins TRBV28 and TRBJ1-4; 8 bases are shared with TRBD1. The CDR3 runs 15 residues. Germline-derived CDR1 and CDR2 are MDHEN and SYDVKM. V lost 6 bases, J lost 1 base, and 4 bases stayed unmatched. The DNA of the CDR3 is TGTGCCAGCAGGACGACAGGGGAAACTAATGAAAAACTGTTTTTT. It is translated as CASRTTGETNEKLFF.

This chain links TRBV19 with TRBJ2-1, with 7 bases aligning to TRBD1. Germline lookup yields CDR1 LNHDA and CDR2 SQIVND (reference sequence). This CDR3 is 16 amino acids long. The trim removed 4 bases at V and 0 bases at J, leaving 6 bases unmatched. As DNA, the CDR3 is TGTGCCAGTAGTAGACAGGGATGGAGCTCCTACAATGAGCAGTTCTTC. This encodes CASSRQGWSSYNEQFF. The full variable domain, its missing parts supplied by reference TRBV19 and TRBJ2-1, is DGGITQSPKYLFRKEGQNVTLSCEQNLNHDAMYWYRQDPGQGLRLIYYSQIVNDFQKGDIAEGYSVSREKKESFPLTVTSAQKNPTAFYLCASSRQGWSSYNEQFFGPGTRLTVL.

The rearrangement uses TRBV14 and TRBJ2-2, with a weak D call TRBD1 (6 bases). The length of the CDR3 is 15 residues. V shed 4 bases and J shed 1 base, with 10 bases lying between them. The germline V gene has CDR1 SGHDN and CDR2 FVKESK. The CDR3: CASSRDTENTGELFF. The CDR3 nucleotides read TGTGCCAGCAGCCGGGACACAGAGAACACCGGGGAGCTGTTTTTT.

This chain connects TRBV5-3 to TRBJ2-1; the D is unclear. TRBV5-3 is sorted into the ORF group, with uncertain function. V lost 0 bases and J 6 bases, leaving 16 bases between the germline ends. The CDR3 covers 16 residues. The CDR3 bases are TGTGCCAGAAGCTTGGAAGATGTACGGCGAGGCAATGAGCAGTTCTTC. The encoded protein is CARSLEDVRRGNEQFF.

The chain combines TRBV27 with TRBJ1-5; 8 positions agree with TRBD1. CDR3 length equals 14 residues. V lost 5 bases and J lost 6; bases outside the gene matches: 6. CDR1 MNHEY and CDR2 SMNVEV come from the germline V gene (reference sequence). The CDR3 loop is CASSPQGVSQPQHF. The CDR3 coding sequence is TGTGCCAGCAGTCCACAGGGGGTGAGTCAGCCCCAGCATTTT.

This clone has just a few counts. V usage is TRBV7-8 and J usage is TRBJ2-7; 8 bases fit TRBD1. Germline V gene data show CDR1 as SGHVS and CDR2 as FQNEAQ. Unmatched junction bases numbered 2, after V lost 4 bases and J lost 0 bases. The length of the CDR3 is 14 residues. The CDR3 reads CASSSDRASYEQYF. CDR3 coding DNA: TGTGCCAGCAGCTCGGACAGGGCCTCCTACGAGCAGTACTTC.

V usage is TRBV14 and J usage is TRBJ2-3; 8 nucleotides line up with TRBD2. The ends lost 3 bases at V and 5 bases at J; junction bases unmatched: 10. The CDR3 covers 16 residues. Germline V gene lookup returns CDR1 SGHDN and CDR2 FVKESK. In DNA, the CDR3 is TGTGCCAGCAGCCAGTATCAGCGGGGGCGGGGAGATACGCAGTATTTT. It codes for CASSQYQRGRGDTQYF.

The chain joins TRBV5-4 to TRBJ2-3; 8 nucleotides line up with TRBD1. V lost 5 bases and J lost 3; bases outside the gene matches: 14. There are 17 residues in the CDR3. Germline V gives CDR1 SGHNT, CDR2 YYREEE (reference sequence). The CDR3 nucleotides read TGTGCCAGCAGTAATCCCCCAGGGGGCACAAAGACAGATACGCAGTATTTT. Translating gives CASSNPPGGTKTDTQYF.